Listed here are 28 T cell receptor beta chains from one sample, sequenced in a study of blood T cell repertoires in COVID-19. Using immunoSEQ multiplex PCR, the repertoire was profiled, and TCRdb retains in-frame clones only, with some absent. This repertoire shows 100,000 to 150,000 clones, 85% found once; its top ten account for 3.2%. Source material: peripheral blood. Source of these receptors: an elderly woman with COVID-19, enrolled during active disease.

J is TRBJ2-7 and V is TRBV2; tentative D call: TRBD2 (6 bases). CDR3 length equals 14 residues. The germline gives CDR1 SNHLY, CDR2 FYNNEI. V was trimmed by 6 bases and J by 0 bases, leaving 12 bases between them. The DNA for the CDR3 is TGTGCCAGCAGGACGGGAGTTATCTCCTACGAGCAGTACTTC. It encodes CASRTGVISYEQYF.

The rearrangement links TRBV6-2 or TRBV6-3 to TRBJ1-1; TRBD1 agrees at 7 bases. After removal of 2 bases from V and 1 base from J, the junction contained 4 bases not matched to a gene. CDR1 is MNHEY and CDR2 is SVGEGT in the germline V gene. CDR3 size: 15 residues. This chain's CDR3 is CASSYRGLQNTEAFF. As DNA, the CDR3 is TGTGCCAGCAGTTACAGGGGGCTACAGAACACTGAAGCTTTCTTT.

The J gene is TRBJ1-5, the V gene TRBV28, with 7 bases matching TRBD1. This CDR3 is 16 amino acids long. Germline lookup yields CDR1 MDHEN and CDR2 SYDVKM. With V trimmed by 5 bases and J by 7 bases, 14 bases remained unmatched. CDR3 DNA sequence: TGTGCCAGCAGTCACCAGGAGAGGGGGCGAGGACAGCCCCAGCATTTT. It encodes CASSHQERGRGQPQHF.

The CDR3 spells CASSLAQGRLFF. The CDR3 bases are TGTGCCAGCAGCCTCGCCCAGGGAAGGCTGTTCTTC. V and J are TRBV6-5 and TRBJ2-1, with D perhaps matching TRBD1 (5 bases). V lost 6 bases, J lost 15 bases, and 18 bases lay in between. The CDR3 length is 12 residues. Germline values: CDR1 MNHEY, CDR2 SVGAGI.

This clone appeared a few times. CDR3 loop: CASSRTGAEQYF. The CDR3, as DNA: TGTGCCAGCAGCCGGACAGGGGCCGAGCAGTACTTC. This rearrangement joins TRBV27 to TRBJ2-7; 9 bases fit TRBD1. CDR1 and CDR2 from the germline V gene are MNHEY and SMNVEV (reference sequence). The CDR3 extends over 12 amino acids. V gave up 6 bases and J gave up 6 bases; unmatched junction bases: 3.

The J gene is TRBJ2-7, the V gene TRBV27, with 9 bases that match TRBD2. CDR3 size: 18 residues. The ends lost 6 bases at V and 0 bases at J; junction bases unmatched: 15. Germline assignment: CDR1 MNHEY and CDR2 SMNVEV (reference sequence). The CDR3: CASRLGAILAGSSYEQYF. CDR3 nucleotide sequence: TGTGCCAGCAGATTGGGGGCCATTCTAGCGGGAAGCTCCTACGAGCAGTACTTC.

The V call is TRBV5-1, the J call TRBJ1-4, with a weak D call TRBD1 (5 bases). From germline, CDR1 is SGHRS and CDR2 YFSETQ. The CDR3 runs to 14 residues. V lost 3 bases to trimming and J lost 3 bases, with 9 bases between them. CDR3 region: CASSSRAANEKLFF. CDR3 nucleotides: TGCGCCAGCAGCTCCAGGGCTGCTAATGAAAAACTGTTTTTT.

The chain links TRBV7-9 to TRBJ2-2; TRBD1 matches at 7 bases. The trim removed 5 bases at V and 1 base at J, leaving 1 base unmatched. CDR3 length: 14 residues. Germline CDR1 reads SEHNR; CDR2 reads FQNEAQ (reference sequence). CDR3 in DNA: TGTGCCAGCAGCGGGGACAGGAACACCGGGGAGCTGTTTTTT. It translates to CASSGDRNTGELFF.

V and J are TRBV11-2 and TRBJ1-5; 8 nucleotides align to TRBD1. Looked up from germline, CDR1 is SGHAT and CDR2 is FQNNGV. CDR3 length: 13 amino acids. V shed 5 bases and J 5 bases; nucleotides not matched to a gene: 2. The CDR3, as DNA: TGTGCCAGCAGCCAGGACAGGGATCAGCCCCAGCATTTT. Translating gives CASSQDRDQPQHF.

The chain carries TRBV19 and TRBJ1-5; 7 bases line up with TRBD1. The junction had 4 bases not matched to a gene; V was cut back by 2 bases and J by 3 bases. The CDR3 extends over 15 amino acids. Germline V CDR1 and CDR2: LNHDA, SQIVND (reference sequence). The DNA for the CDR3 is TGTGCCAGTAGTATACGACAGGGTCCCAATCAGCCCCAGCATTTT. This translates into CASSIRQGPNQPQHF.

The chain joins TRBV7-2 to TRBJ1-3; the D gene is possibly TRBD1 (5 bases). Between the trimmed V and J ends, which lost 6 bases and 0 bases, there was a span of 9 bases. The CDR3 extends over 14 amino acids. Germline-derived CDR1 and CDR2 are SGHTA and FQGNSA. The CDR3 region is CASRDTGSGNTIYF. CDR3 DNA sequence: TGTGCCAGCAGGGACACAGGCTCTGGAAACACCATATATTTT.

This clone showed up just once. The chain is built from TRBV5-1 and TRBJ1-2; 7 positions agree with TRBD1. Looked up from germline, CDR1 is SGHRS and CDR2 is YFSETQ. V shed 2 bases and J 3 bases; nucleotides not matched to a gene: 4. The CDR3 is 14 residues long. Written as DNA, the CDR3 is TGCGCCAGCAGCTTAAGGACAGGAGACTATGGCTACACCTTC. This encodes CASSLRTGDYGYTF. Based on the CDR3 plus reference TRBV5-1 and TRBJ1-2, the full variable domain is KAGVTQTPRYLIKTRGQQVTLSCSPISGHRSVSWYQQTPGQGLQFLFEYFSETQRNKGNFPGRFSGRQFSNSRSEMNVSTLELGDSALYLCASSLRTGDYGYTFGSGTRLTVV.

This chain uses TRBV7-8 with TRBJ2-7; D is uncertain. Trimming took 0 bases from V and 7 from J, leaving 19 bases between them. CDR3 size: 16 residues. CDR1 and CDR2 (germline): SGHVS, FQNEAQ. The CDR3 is CASSLAFEVSLREQYF. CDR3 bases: TGTGCCAGCAGCTTAGCGTTCGAGGTGTCCTTAAGGGAGCAGTACTTC.

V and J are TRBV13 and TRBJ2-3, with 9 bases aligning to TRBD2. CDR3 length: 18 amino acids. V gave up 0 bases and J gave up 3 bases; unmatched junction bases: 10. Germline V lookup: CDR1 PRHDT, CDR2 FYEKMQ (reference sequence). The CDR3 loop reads CASSLGLSREGRTDTQYF. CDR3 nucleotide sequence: TGTGCCAGCAGCTTAGGCCTTTCGCGGGAGGGTAGGACAGATACGCAGTATTTT.

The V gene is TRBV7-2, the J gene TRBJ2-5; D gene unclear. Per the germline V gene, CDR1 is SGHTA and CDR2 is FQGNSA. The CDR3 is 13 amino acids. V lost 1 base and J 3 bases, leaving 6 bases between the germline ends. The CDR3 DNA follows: TGTGCCAGCAGCTTAGGAGAAGAAGAGACCCAGTACTTC. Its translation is CASSLGEEETQYF.

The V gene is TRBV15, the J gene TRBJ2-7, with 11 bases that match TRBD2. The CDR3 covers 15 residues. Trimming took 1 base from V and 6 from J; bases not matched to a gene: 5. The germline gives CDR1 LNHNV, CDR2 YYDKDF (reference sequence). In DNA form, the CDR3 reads TGTGCCACCAGCAGAGGACTAGCGGGAAAGGGCGAGCAGTACTTC. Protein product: CATSRGLAGKGEQYF.

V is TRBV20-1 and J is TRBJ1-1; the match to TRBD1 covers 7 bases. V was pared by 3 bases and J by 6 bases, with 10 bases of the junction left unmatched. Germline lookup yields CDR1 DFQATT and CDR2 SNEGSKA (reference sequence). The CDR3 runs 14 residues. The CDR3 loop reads CSASGTALGAEAFF. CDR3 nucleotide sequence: TGCAGTGCTAGTGGGACAGCCCTGGGAGCTGAAGCTTTCTTT.

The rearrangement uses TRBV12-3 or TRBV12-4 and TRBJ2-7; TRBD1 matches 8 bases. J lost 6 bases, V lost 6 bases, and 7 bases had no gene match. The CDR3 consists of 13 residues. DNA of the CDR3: TGTGCCAGCAGGTCGACAGGGGTTTTCGAGCAGTACTTC. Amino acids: CASRSTGVFEQYF.

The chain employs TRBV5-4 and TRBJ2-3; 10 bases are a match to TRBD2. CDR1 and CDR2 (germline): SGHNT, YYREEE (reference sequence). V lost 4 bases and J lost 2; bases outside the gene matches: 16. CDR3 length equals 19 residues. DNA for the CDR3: TGTGCCAGCAGCCCAGCGGGAGGGCGTGCATTTCAACTCACAGATACGCAGTATTTT. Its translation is CASSPAGGRAFQLTDTQYF.

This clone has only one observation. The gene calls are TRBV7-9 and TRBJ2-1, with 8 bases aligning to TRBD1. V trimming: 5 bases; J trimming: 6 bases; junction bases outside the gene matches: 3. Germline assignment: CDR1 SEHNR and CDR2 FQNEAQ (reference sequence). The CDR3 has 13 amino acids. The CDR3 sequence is CASSRDRFNEQFF. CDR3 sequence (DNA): TGTGCCAGCAGCCGGGACAGGTTCAATGAGCAGTTCTTC.

The CDR3 region is CASSPWGRSTEAFF. The CDR3 DNA sequence: TGTGCCAGCAGTCCATGGGGGCGAAGCACTGAAGCTTTCTTT. The chain links TRBV27 to TRBJ1-1, with a possible D match to TRBD1 (6 bases). Germline V gene sequence: CDR1 MNHEY, CDR2 SMNVEV (reference sequence). Trimming removed 5 bases from V and 4 bases from J, with 14 bases in between. The CDR3 runs 14 residues.

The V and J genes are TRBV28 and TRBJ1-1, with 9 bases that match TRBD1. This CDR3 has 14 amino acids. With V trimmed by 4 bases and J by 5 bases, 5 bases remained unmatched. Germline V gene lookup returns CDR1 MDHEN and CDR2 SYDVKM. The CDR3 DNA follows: TGTGCCAGCAGTTCACAGGGGGCCCGAACTGAAGCTTTCTTT. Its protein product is CASSSQGARTEAFF. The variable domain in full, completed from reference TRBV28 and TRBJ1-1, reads DVKVTQSSRYLVKRTGEKVFLECVQDMDHENMFWYRQDPGLGLRLIYFSYDVKMKEKGDIPEGYSVSREKKERFSLILESASTNQTSMYLCASSSQGARTEAFFGQGTRLTVV.

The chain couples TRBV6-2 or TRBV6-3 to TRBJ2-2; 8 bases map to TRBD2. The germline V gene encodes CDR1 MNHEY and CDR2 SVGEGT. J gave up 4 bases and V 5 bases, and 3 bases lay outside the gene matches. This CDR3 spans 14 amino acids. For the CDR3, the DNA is TGTGCCAGCAGTGCGGGAGGATTCACCGGGGAGCTGTTTTTT. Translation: CASSAGGFTGELFF.

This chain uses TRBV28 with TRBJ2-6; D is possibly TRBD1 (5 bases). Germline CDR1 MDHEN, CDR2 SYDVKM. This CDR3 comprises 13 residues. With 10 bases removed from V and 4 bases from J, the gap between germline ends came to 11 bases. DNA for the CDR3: TGTGCCACCCACAGGATGGGGGCCAACGTCCTGACTTTC. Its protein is CATHRMGANVLTF.

This CDR3 reads CASSLGGTGVLGYGYTF. CDR3 coding DNA: TGTGCCAGCAGCTTAGGGGGGACAGGGGTTCTCGGCTATGGCTACACCTTC. The rearrangement uses TRBV7-9 and TRBJ1-2; 10 bases agree with TRBD1. The CDR3 spans 17 residues. Trimming removed 1 base from V and 4 bases from J; junction bases left unmatched: 9. From germline, CDR1 is SEHNR and CDR2 FQNEAQ (reference sequence).

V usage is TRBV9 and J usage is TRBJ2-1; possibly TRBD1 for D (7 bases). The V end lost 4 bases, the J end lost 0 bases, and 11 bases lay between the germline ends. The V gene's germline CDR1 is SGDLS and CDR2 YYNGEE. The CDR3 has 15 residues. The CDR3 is CASSPGGFSYNEQFF. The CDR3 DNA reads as TGTGCCAGCAGCCCAGGGGGGTTCTCCTACAATGAGCAGTTCTTC.

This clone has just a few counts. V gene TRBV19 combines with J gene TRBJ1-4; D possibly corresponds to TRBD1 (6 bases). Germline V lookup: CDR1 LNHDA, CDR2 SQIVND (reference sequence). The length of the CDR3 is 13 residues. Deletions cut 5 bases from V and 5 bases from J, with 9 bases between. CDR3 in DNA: TGTGCCAGTAGTTTAGGACAGAATGAAAAACTGTTTTTT. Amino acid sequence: CASSLGQNEKLFF.

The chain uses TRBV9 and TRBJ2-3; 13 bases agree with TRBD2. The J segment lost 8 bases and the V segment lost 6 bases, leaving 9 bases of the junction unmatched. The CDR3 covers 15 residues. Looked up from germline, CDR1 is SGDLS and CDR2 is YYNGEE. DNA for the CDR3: TGTGCCAGCACCCCACTAGCGGGAGGGCCGGGTACGCAGTATTTT. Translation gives CASTPLAGGPGTQYF.